The TCR beta chain under discussion was sequenced for a study of blood T cell repertoires in COVID-19. Study details: PBMCs, B-cell-depleted T cells, or T cells were the source of the cDNA or gDNA that made up the material.

The CDR3 is 16 amino acids. Germline lookup yields CDR1 MNHEY and CDR2 SVGEGT. V dropped 5 bases and J dropped 8 bases, with 24 bases sitting between them. In the source study's methods: Nucleated cell number was recorded as an estimate derived from reference gene primer amplification. Profiled with immunoSEQ multiplex PCR; TCRdb holds only in-frame clones, not every one. The V and J calls and clone size were taken over from that table, and D and trimming were inferred from the DNA. The sample holds 60,000 or so clones; around 87% are singletons and the top ten take around 6.3%. The chain joins TRBV6-2 or TRBV6-3 to TRBJ1-1; D may be TRBD1 (6 bases). Source material: peripheral blood. This receptor was identified in a man aged 55 to 70 with acute or convalescent COVID-19. The CDR3 is CASSHMQGHVWVEAFF. The CDR3 region has the DNA TGTGCCAGCAGTCATATGCAGGGACACGTTTGGGTCGAAGCTTTCTTT.